This entry features one T cell receptor beta chain sequence. Its binding antigen is unknown. Base-call qualities are not available, and no considerably larger clone is one nucleotide away. The sequenced samples came from patients who had active juvenile idiopathic arthritis. Cells were sorted right after thawing, and dead cells were excluded with Live/Dead Fixable Near-IR Stain. The library was built by means of the immunoSEQ multiplex PCR assay. TCRbeta CDR3 sequencing was performed as a commercial service by an external provider. Turning to the authors' computational methods: The analyses relied on productive nucleotide sequences along with amino acid sequences obtained through in silico translation. Diversity was measured as Renyi entropy over a range of alpha values, and the median of 200 repeated subsamples was taken to equalise sample size. Pairwise repertoire distance was calculated as one minus the Chao-modified Jaccard index, correcting for under-sampling, and used for clustering. Frequency-weighted overlap with synovial clonotypes was computed at 200 sample sizes with 200 draws without replacement at each size, and the value at the size of the smaller sample was reported. Sourced from immuneACCESS, this table was stored by TCRdb with only in-frame sequences that have V and J called. A share of the clones is absent; for the studies checked, an unresolved V gene accounts for under half, and the remainder has no known explanation. The DNA was the basis for D and trimming; V, J and clone size are from that table. The sample table records about 16,000 clones; roughly 89% of these occur just once. The top ten hold around 0.8% of the sample.

This sample was taken from a study of circulating and synovial CD4+ cells in juvenile arthritis (dated by TCRdb to between 2012 and 2015). Background on the whole study: Within each patient, the TCRbeta CDR3 repertoires of synovial CD4 T cells, bulk blood CD4 T cells and circulating HLA-DR+ CD4 T cells were compared. The goal of the repertoire sequencing was to confirm that synovial clonotypes were enriched in a circulating synovial-like CD4 T cell subset.

What the study reported, not specific to this receptor: No difference between circulating pathogenic-like lymphocytes and bulk blood T cells was detected by traditional Vbeta family usage analysis. Synovial and circulating pathogenic-like lymphocyte repertoires were less diverse than bulk blood CD4 repertoires, with some CPL samples as oligoclonal as synovium. Circulating pathogenic-like lymphocytes clustered together with synovial T cells and shared a substantially larger fraction of CDR3 sequences with synovium than bulk blood did. Because T cell genome counts differed by at least an order of magnitude between CPL and bulk blood CD4 samples, sample-size effects were addressed. Because overlap with synovium rose as sequencing depth increased, the measured fractions of shared clonotypes likely underestimated the overlap of the full repertoire.

The germline V gene specifies SGHVS as CDR1 and FNYEAQ as CDR2. Its CDR3 holds 17 amino acids, cysteine through phenylalanine. Only the CDR3 DNA stays, 51 bases, in frame from base 1. The junction shows trimming of 1 base on V and 4 bases on J, and the gene matches do not reach 10 bases of it. Sequenced input: CD4+ T cells from blood. Recombination connected TRBV7-6 to TRBJ2-3, and 8 junctional nucleotides match TRBD2. This receptor was obtained from a human donor with juvenile idiopathic arthritis. Here the CDR3 is given as CASSLEVAGSRADTQYF. At the DNA level, the sequence is TGTGCCAGCAGCTTAGAAGTAGCGGGAAGTAGGGCAGATACGCAGTATTTT. Reference TRBV7-6 and TRBJ2-3 genes cover what lies past the CDR3, so the full variable domain is GAGVSQSPRYKVTKRGQDVALRCDPISGHVSLYWYRQALGQGPEFLTYFNYEAQQDKSGLPNDRFSAERPEGSISTLTIQRTEQRDSAMYRCASSLEVAGSRADTQYFGPGTRLTVL.